This TCR beta chain stems from a study of T cells after yellow fever vaccination. Turning to the study itself: Preparation used SMART-Seq v4 Ultra Low Input for the low-cell-number fractions. Study results and caveats: Though it reached lower strength, the secondary response hit its peak faster, day 5 versus 15.

The CDR3 totals 15 residues. Trimming removed 5 bases at V and 0 bases at J, with 11 bases between. CDR1 and CDR2 from the germline V gene are MGHRA and YSYEKL. TCRdb re-analysed the 5' RACE reads in MiXCR, keeping a single row per CDR3 protein. The data hold roughly 520,000 distinct CDR3 sequences, with about a fifth observed a single time. Comments on this clonotype: What it binds is unknown.

This chain joins TRBV4-1 and TRBJ1-5; tentatively, D is TRBD1 (5 bases). Sequences were derived from PBMCs, sampled less than 25 days after the first yellow fever vaccination. This TCR came from a man aged 18 to 35 who received the YFV17D yellow fever vaccine. CDR3 sequence reads: CASSKTVFSNQPQHF. The CDR3 nucleotides read TGCGCCAGCAGCAAGACAGTTTTTAGCAATCAGCCCCAGCATTTT.